This TCR beta chain derives from a study of blood T cell repertoires in COVID-19. At the level of the study: COVID-19 samples, acute and convalescent, were from the United States, Italy and Spain. PBMCs, B-cell-depleted T cells, or T cells provided the cDNA or gDNA that made up the material.

The CDR3 contains 17 residues. J lost 3 bases, V lost 0 bases, and 5 bases had no gene match. The germline V gene has CDR1 SGHDT and CDR2 YYEEEE. In the authors' workflow: Amplification with reference gene primers provided the estimates of nucleated cell counts. Repertoires were generated with immunoSEQ multiplex PCR, while TCRdb's copy carries only in-frame clones and drops some. That table is the source of V, J and clone size, and D and trimming were worked out from the DNA. Found here are about 220,000 clones, more than 65% of them singletons; the top ten hold 3% to 4%. The gene calls are TRBV5-6 and TRBJ2-3, with 12 positions matching TRBD2. The clonotype comes from a woman of 80 years or more with acute or convalescent COVID-19. Sequences were obtained from peripheral blood. CDR3: CASSLAQLAGGTDTQYF. In DNA form, the CDR3 reads TGTGCCAGCAGCTTGGCCCAGCTAGCGGGGGGGACAGATACGCAGTATTTT.